The 13 T cell receptor beta chains reported below all come from one sample, sequenced in a study of T cells in Graves' hyperthyroidism and ophthalmopathy. TCR beta CDR3 regions were amplified from RNA. The study used the HTBI primer set for a first-round RT-PCR of the TCR CDR3. TCRdb redid the calling of the multiplex PCR reads with MiXCR, one entry per CDR3 protein. The repertoire holds around 250,000 distinct CDR3 sequences, with roughly a quarter as singletons. What was sequenced was blood. These receptors originate from a woman aged 40 to 50 with Graves' ophthalmopathy.

This clonotype was counted once. V gene TRBV6-2 or TRBV6-3 combines with J gene TRBJ2-2; perhaps TRBD1 as D (6 bases). The germline V gene encodes CDR1 MNHEY and CDR2 SVGEGT. V lost 0 bases to trimming and J lost 3 bases, with 11 bases between them. The CDR3 is 16 residues long. The CDR3 is CASSYSMGHHTGELFF. The CDR3 DNA follows: TGTGCCAGCAGTTACTCGATGGGACATCACACCGGGGAGCTGTTTTTT.

The chain employs TRBV30 and TRBJ1-1, with D perhaps matching TRBD1 (5 bases). Germline lookup yields CDR1 GTSNPN and CDR2 SVGIG (reference sequence). The V end was cut by 3 bases, the J end by 7 bases, with 12 bases between. This CDR3 has 12 residues. CDR3 bases: TGTGCCTGGAGCTTTACTCAGGGTGAAGCTTTCTTT. Protein product: CAWSFTQGEAFF.

Concerning this clonotype: This may come from a read error, since a much larger clone is one base off. The chain employs TRBV2 and TRBJ2-3, with D perhaps assigned TRBD1 or TRBD2 (6 bases each). V lost 5 bases to trimming and J lost 5 bases, with 20 bases between them. The germline gives CDR1 SNHLY, CDR2 FYNNEI. The CDR3 sequence is 16 residues long. CDR3 region: CASSRGGGRVVDTQYF. The DNA for the CDR3 is TGTGCCAGCAGTCGAGGAGGGGGGCGGGTAGTAGATACGCAGTATTTT.

There are many counts of this clonotype. The chain's CDR3 is CASRSPGQGSYEQYF. The CDR3 nucleotides read TGTGCCAGCAGATCACCGGGACAGGGCTCCTACGAGCAGTACTTC. This chain connects TRBV28 to TRBJ2-7; 9 nucleotides agree with TRBD1. The CDR3 extends over 15 amino acids. The ends lost 6 bases at V and 0 bases at J; junction bases unmatched: 6. The germline CDR1 and CDR2 sequences are MDHEN and SYDVKM.

This clonotype was counted ten times or more. The chain's CDR3 is CATSDLDSLYQETQYF. CDR3 DNA: TGTGCCACCAGTGATTTGGACAGCTTGTACCAAGAGACCCAGTACTTC. V gene TRBV24-1 combines with J gene TRBJ2-5; TRBD1 might be the D (5 bases). The germline V gene encodes CDR1 KGHDR and CDR2 SFDVKD. V was cut by 0 bases and J by 0 bases, with 10 bases left in between. The CDR3 loop spans 16 amino acids.

This clonotype was detected many times. The chain joins TRBV12-3 or TRBV12-4 to TRBJ2-5; possibly TRBD1 for D (5 bases). The CDR3 consists of 13 residues. Trimming removed 6 bases from V and 4 bases from J, with 12 bases in between. The CDR3 region is CASSTGERETQYF. The DNA for the CDR3 is TGTGCCAGCAGCACAGGAGAGCGAGAGACCCAGTACTTC.

In this sample, this clonotype turned up many times. J is TRBJ2-2 and V is TRBV11-2, with a weak D call TRBD1 (6 bases). This CDR3 contains 13 residues. V was shortened by 3 bases and J by 7 bases, with 9 bases between the two germline ends. Germline V CDR1 and CDR2: SGHAT, FQNNGV. The CDR3 bases are TGTGCCAGCAGCTTTCAGGGGTTCGGGGAGCTGTTTTTT. It specifies CASSFQGFGELFF.

This clonotype appeared many times. A much larger clone sits a single nucleotide away, making a read error possible. The chain has TRBV28 and TRBJ2-7; the match to TRBD1 covers 8 bases. Germline-derived CDR1 and CDR2 are MDHEN and SYDVKM. The CDR3 is 14 residues long. CDR3 region: CASSNRGMTYEQCF. DNA for the CDR3: TGTGCCAGCAGTAACAGGGGGATGACCTACGAGCAGTGCTTC.

Many counts were recorded for this clonotype. The chain couples TRBV12-3 or TRBV12-4 to TRBJ2-7; 11 positions match TRBD1. CDR3 length: 14 amino acids. The V segment lost 5 bases and the J segment 6 bases; nucleotides outside the gene matches: 6. The DNA for the CDR3 is TGTGCCAGCAGTGCCCCCGGGACAGGGGGCGAGCAGTACTTC. It specifies CASSAPGTGGEQYF.

This clonotype has at least ten counts. The genes are TRBV6-5 and TRBJ1-1; no definite D call. Germline V gene data show CDR1 as MNHEY and CDR2 as SVGAGI. Trimming took off 6 bases at V and 2 bases at J, with 10 bases between the two ends. CDR3 size: 13 residues. The CDR3 here is CASRGRVNTEAFF. CDR3 in DNA: TGTGCCAGCAGGGGTCGAGTAAACACTGAAGCTTTCTTT.

The gene calls are TRBV5-1 and TRBJ1-1; D is perhaps TRBD1 (5 bases). Germline CDR1 is SGHRS and CDR2 is YFSETQ. Trimming pared 4 bases from V and 2 bases from J, leaving 12 bases between. There are 14 residues in the CDR3. CDR3 protein: CASSPAGINTEAFF. CDR3 nucleotides: TGCGCCAGCAGCCCAGCAGGGATAAACACTGAAGCTTTCTTT.

This clonotype appeared many times. The chain recombines TRBV6-1 with TRBJ2-7, with no clear D. Trimming shortened V by 0 bases and J by 4 bases, and 13 bases separated the two germline ends. This CDR3 has 15 residues. CDR1 and CDR2 (germline): MNHNS, SASEGT. The CDR3 region has the DNA TGTGCCAGCAGTGAAGCGGGCAGCCCTCAGTACGAGCAGTACTTC. Amino acids: CASSEAGSPQYEQYF.

Ten or more counts support this clonotype. CDR3 coding DNA: TGCAGCGTTATTGGACAGTCCTACGAGCAGTACTTC. This gives the protein CSVIGQSYEQYF. The V gene is TRBV29-1, the J gene TRBJ2-7, with a possible D match to TRBD1 (6 bases). V was cut by 5 bases and J by 1 base, with 9 bases left in between. Germline-derived CDR1 and CDR2 are SQVTM and ANQGSEA. This CDR3 has 12 amino acids.